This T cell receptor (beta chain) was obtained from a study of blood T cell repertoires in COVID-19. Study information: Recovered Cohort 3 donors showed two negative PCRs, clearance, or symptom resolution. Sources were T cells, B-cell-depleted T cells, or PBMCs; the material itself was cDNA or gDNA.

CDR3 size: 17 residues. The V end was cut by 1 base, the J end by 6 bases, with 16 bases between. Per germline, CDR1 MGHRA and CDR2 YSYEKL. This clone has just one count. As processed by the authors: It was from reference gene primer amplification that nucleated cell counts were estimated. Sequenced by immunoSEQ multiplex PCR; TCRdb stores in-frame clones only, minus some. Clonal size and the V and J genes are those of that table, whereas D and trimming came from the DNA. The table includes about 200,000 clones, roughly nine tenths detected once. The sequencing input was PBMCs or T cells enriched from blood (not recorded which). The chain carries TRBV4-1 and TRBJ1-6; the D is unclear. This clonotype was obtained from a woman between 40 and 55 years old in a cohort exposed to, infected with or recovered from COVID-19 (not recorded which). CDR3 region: CASSQVAGGLGNSPLHF. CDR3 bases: TGCGCCAGCAGCCAAGTGGCAGGAGGGTTGGGTAATTCACCCCTCCACTTT.